Listed here are 21 T cell receptor beta chains from one sample, sequenced in a study of blood T cell repertoires in COVID-19. Produced via immunoSEQ multiplex PCR; TCRdb's table is partial and in-frame only. The table records approximately 190,000 clones, about 80% of them present only once. Sequencing was done on a sample of peripheral blood. These receptors were collected from a man aged 55 to 70 with acute or convalescent COVID-19.

This clone occurred a few times. The rearrangement links TRBV19 to TRBJ1-1, with 7 bases fitting TRBD1. This CDR3 is built from 13 residues. Germline loops: CDR1 LNHDA, CDR2 SQIVND (reference sequence). With V trimmed by 6 bases and J by 6 bases, 7 bases remained unmatched. CDR3 region: CASRRTGYPEAFF. CDR3 bases: TGTGCCAGTAGGAGGACAGGCTACCCTGAAGCTTTCTTT.

This clone was picked up a small number of times. In DNA, the CDR3 is TGTGCCAGCAGTCGACAGGGGGGCACTGAAGCTTTCTTT. Its protein product is CASSRQGGTEAFF. The chain combines TRBV2 with TRBJ1-1; TRBD1 matches at 9 bases. This CDR3 contains 13 residues. Germline V gives CDR1 SNHLY, CDR2 FYNNEI. V lost 5 bases to trimming and J lost 4 bases; unmatched junction nucleotides: 2. The full variable domain, in which reference TRBV2 and TRBJ1-1 provide the parts outside the CDR3, is EPEVTQTPSHQVTQMGQEVILRCVPISNHLYFYWYRQILGQKVEFLVSFYNNEISEKSEIFDDQFSVERPDGSNFTLKIRSTKLEDSAMYFCASSRQGGTEAFFGQGTRLTVV.

V and J are TRBV6-5 and TRBJ1-5; D remains unclear. Per the germline V gene, CDR1 is MNHEY and CDR2 is SVGAGI. The CDR3 covers 12 residues. The ends were cut back, 8 bases at V and 11 bases at J, with 16 bases in the middle. As DNA, the CDR3 is TGTGCCAGCGGAACCCAGAGGCTGACCCAGCATTTT. This encodes CASGTQRLTQHF.

This clone appeared a few times. The chain carries TRBV2 and TRBJ2-7, with a tentative D call TRBD1 (7 bases). Germline V lookup: CDR1 SNHLY, CDR2 FYNNEI. CDR3 length equals 14 residues. V was cut by 7 bases and J by 0 bases, with 13 bases left in between. The CDR3 loop reads CASKYQGGSYEQYF. The CDR3 nucleotides are TGTGCCAGCAAATACCAGGGGGGCTCCTACGAGCAGTACTTC.

This chain connects TRBV6-5 to TRBJ2-5; D not certain. The CDR3 runs to 13 residues. V shed 0 bases and J shed 5 bases, with 7 bases lying between them. Germline V CDR1 and CDR2: MNHEY, SVGAGI. CDR3 in amino acids: CASSYSPLETQYF. Here the CDR3 DNA reads TGTGCCAGCAGTTACTCCCCTCTGGAGACCCAGTACTTC.

The rearrangement uses TRBV11-1 and TRBJ2-7; 10 nucleotides align to TRBD1. This CDR3 is 14 amino acids long. CDR1 is SGHAT and CDR2 is FQDESV in the germline V gene (reference sequence). Losses at the gene ends were 5 bases for V and 7 bases for J; bases not matched to a gene: 8. The CDR3 nucleotides are TGTGCCAGCAGCCCAGGGACAGGGGACTGGGAGCAGTACTTC. This sequence encodes CASSPGTGDWEQYF.

CDR3 DNA sequence: TGTGCCAGCAGCCAAGTTGGCAGGGGTAACTATGGCTACACCTTC. Protein product: CASSQVGRGNYGYTF. The chain carries TRBV14 and TRBJ1-2; tentative D call: TRBD1 (6 bases). The CDR3 runs to 15 residues. CDR1 and CDR2 from the germline V gene are SGHDN and FVKESK. V was shortened by 1 base and J by 1 base, with 10 bases between the two germline ends.

The chain joins TRBV25-1 to TRBJ1-2, with 7 bases aligning to TRBD1. The germline CDR1 and CDR2 sequences are MGHDK and SYGVNS. The CDR3 runs to 14 residues. The V and J ends lost 2 bases and 8 bases, in that order; junction bases with no gene match: 8. CDR3 sequence: CASSERFSRGGYTF. DNA for the CDR3: TGTGCCAGCAGTGAACGATTTTCCAGGGGGGGCTACACCTTC.

The rearrangement links TRBV5-4 to TRBJ1-1; TRBD1 aligns across 7 bases. Germline V gene data show CDR1 as SGHNT and CDR2 as YYREEE (reference sequence). J gave up 1 base and V 4 bases, and 13 bases lay outside the gene matches. The CDR3 consists of 17 residues. This CDR3 is CASSPGRTGKGNTEAFF. CDR3 coding DNA: TGTGCCAGCAGCCCGGGGCGGACAGGTAAAGGGAACACTGAAGCTTTCTTT.

The gene calls are TRBV25-1 and TRBJ1-2; maybe TRBD1 (5 bases). Trimming shortened V by 3 bases and J by 8 bases, and 19 bases separated the two germline ends. This CDR3 comprises 15 residues. Germline V gene lookup returns CDR1 MGHDK and CDR2 SYGVNS. The CDR3: CASSEWRDAPGGYTF. In nucleotides, the CDR3 is TGTGCCAGCAGTGAGTGGAGGGACGCCCCAGGGGGCTACACCTTC.

The table lists this clone with many counts. The chain links TRBV6-5 to TRBJ2-2; 9 positions match TRBD2. The germline V gene encodes CDR1 MNHEY and CDR2 SVGAGI. This CDR3 spans 15 amino acids. V lost 8 bases, J lost 1 base, and 5 bases stayed unmatched. The CDR3 coding sequence is TGTGCCAGCTTTGAGCGGGGGGTGAACACCGGGGAGCTGTTTTTT. Amino acid sequence: CASFERGVNTGELFF.

The chain links TRBV9 to TRBJ2-2; the D is unclear. Between the trimmed V and J ends, which lost 0 bases and 3 bases, there was a span of 6 bases. This CDR3 contains 14 residues. From germline, CDR1 is SGDLS and CDR2 YYNGEE. The CDR3: CASSVVLHTGELFF. CDR3 nucleotide sequence: TGTGCCAGCAGCGTAGTTCTCCACACCGGGGAGCTGTTTTTT. Based on the CDR3 plus reference TRBV9 and TRBJ2-2, the full variable domain is DSGVTQTPKHLITATGQRVTLRCSPRSGDLSVYWYQQSLDQGLQFLIQYYNGEERAKGNILERFSAQQFPDLHSELNLSSLELGDSALYFCASSVVLHTGELFFGEGSRLTVL.

This chain links TRBV19 with TRBJ1-6; D is undetermined. The V gene's germline CDR1 is LNHDA and CDR2 SQIVND (reference sequence). The V end lost 4 bases, the J end lost 16 bases, and 14 bases lay between the germline ends. CDR3 length: 12 residues. The CDR3 DNA reads TGTGCCAGTAGTACTCAGGACGGAGGACTCCACTTT. Translated: CASSTQDGGLHF.

This clone is categorized as medium-sized. The chain uses TRBV7-3 and TRBJ2-1, with D possibly TRBD1 on 5 matching bases. The CDR3 has 15 residues. Trimming cost V 5 bases and J 0 bases, with 11 bases left between them. From germline, CDR1 is SGHTA and CDR2 FQGTGA. The CDR3 spells CASSPQGASYNEQFF. The DNA of the CDR3 is TGTGCCAGCAGCCCCCAGGGCGCCTCCTACAATGAGCAGTTCTTC.

The rearrangement uses TRBV10-3 and TRBJ2-1, with TRBD2 matching over 11 bases. The CDR3 extends over 14 amino acids. Germline CDR1 reads ENHRY; CDR2 reads SYGVKD. Unmatched junction bases numbered 0, after V lost 3 bases and J lost 5 bases. The CDR3 region has the DNA TGTGCCATCAGTGAACTAGCGGGGGACAATGAGCAGTTCTTC. Translated: CAISELAGDNEQFF.

The chain employs TRBV7-2 and TRBJ2-4, with D possibly being TRBD2 (5 bases). V dropped 4 bases and J dropped 6 bases, with 19 bases sitting between them. Germline values: CDR1 SGHTA, CDR2 FQGNSA. This CDR3 is 16 amino acids long. The CDR3 reads CASSSPSSRPGNIQYF. The CDR3 region has the DNA TGTGCCAGCAGCTCACCTAGCTCCCGGCCAGGAAACATTCAGTACTTC. Variable domain in full (rest from reference TRBV7-2 and TRBJ2-4): GAGVSQSPSNKVTEKGKDVELRCDPISGHTALYWYRQSLGQGLEFLIYFQGNSAPDKSGLPSDRFSAERTGGSVSTLTIQRTQQEDSAVYLCASSSPSSRPGNIQYFGAGTRLSVL.

The CDR3 DNA is TGCAGTGCTAGTGGAGGGGGAGTGGCTGAAGCTTTCTTT. Translation gives CSASGGGVAEAFF. The rearrangement uses TRBV20-1 and TRBJ1-1, with D perhaps TRBD1 (6 bases). The V end lost 3 bases, the J end lost 6 bases, and 14 bases lay between the germline ends. Per germline, CDR1 DFQATT and CDR2 SNEGSKA (reference sequence). CDR3 length: 13 amino acids.

On this clone: Relative to the germline gene, one junction end is altered; a read error may explain this. The CDR3: CASSLTTGSGYTF. In DNA form, the CDR3 reads TGTGCCAGCAGCCTAACGACAGGGTCTGGCTACACCTTC. The chain employs TRBV7-3 and TRBJ1-2; 7 bases agree with TRBD1. The CDR3 contains 13 residues. Looked up from germline, CDR1 is SGHTA and CDR2 is FQGTGA.

The gene calls are TRBV12-5 and TRBJ2-6, with D perhaps matching TRBD1 (6 bases). V shed 5 bases and J shed 0 bases, with 14 bases lying between them. This CDR3 spans 17 amino acids. Germline-derived CDR1 and CDR2 are LGHNT and FRNRAP. The CDR3 region has the DNA TGTGCTAGTGGTCCCCGGGACAAAAGCTCTGGGGCCAACGTCCTGACTTTC. Protein product: CASGPRDKSSGANVLTF.

The chain has TRBV9 and TRBJ2-5, with 7 bases fitting TRBD1. This CDR3 has 14 residues. V trimming: 4 bases; J trimming: 5 bases; junction bases outside the gene matches: 8. Looked up from germline, CDR1 is SGDLS and CDR2 is YYNGEE. The CDR3 loop reads CASSRTTGVETQYF. CDR3 DNA: TGTGCCAGCAGCCGAACCACAGGGGTGGAGACCCAGTACTTC.

This clone was seen only a few times. The V gene is TRBV30, the J gene TRBJ1-3; D is possibly TRBD1 (6 bases). Trimming left V 5 bases short and J 0 bases short, with 20 bases between. CDR1 GTSNPN and CDR2 SVGIG come from the germline V gene (reference sequence). This CDR3 has 17 amino acids. The CDR3 reads CAWQRVPQGLSGNTIYF. The CDR3 nucleotides read TGTGCCTGGCAGAGGGTTCCACAGGGTCTCTCTGGAAACACCATATATTTT.